This TCR beta chain derives from a study of shared clonotypes between healthy human individuals. Study results and caveats: It was the non-shared clonotypes that had lower generation probabilities than clonotypes shared by all four donors. Sampling covered blood only; tissue repertoires likely differ.

TCRdb keeps only in-frame clones here, not all; method: immunoSEQ multiplex PCR. The sample gives 2 million to 2.5 million clones, approximately 95% of which show up once; 0.1% to 0.15% is in the top ten. Worth noting for this clone: Its antigen is currently unknown.

CDR1 SEHNR and CDR2 FQNEAQ come from the germline V gene (reference sequence). Trimming took off 0 bases at V and 6 bases at J, with 8 bases between the two ends. CDR3 length equals 14 residues. Input material: naive CD4+ T cells sorted from blood. Subset reported: CD45RA+ positively selected. This clonotype originated in a man between 18 and 29 years old in good health. The chain couples TRBV7-9 to TRBJ2-2; D is possibly TRBD2 (7 bases). The CDR3 coding sequence is TGTGCCAGCAGCTTAGCGCGGGGGCCCGGGGAGCTGTTTTTT. It translates to CASSLARGPGELFF.